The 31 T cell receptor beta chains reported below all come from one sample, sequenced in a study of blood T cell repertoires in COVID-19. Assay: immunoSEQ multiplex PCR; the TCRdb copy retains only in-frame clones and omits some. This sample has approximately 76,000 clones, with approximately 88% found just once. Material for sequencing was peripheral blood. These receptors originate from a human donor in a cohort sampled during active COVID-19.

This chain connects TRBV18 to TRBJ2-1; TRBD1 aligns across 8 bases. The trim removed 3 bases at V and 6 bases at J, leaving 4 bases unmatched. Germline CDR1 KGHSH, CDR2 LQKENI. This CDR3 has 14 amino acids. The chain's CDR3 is CASSPGQGINEQFF. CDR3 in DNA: TGTGCCAGCTCACCTGGACAGGGTATCAATGAGCAGTTCTTC.

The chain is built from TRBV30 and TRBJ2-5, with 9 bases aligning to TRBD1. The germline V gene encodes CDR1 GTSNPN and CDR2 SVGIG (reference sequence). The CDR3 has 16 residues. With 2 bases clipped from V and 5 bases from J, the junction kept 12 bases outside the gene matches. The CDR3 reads CAWSSGTGYMRETQYF. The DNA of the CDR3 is TGTGCCTGGAGTAGTGGGACAGGGTACATGAGGGAGACCCAGTACTTC.

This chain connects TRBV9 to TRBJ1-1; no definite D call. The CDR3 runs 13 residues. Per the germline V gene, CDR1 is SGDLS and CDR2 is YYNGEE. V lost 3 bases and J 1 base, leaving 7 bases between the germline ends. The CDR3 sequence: CASSGQANTEAFF. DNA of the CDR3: TGTGCCAGCAGCGGACAAGCGAACACTGAAGCTTTCTTT.

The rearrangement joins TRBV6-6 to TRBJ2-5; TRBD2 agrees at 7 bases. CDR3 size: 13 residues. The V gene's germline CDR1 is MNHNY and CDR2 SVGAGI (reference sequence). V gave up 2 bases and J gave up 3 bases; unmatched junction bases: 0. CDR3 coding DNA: TGTGCCAGCAGTTACAGCGGGGAAGAGACCCAGTACTTC. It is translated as CASSYSGEETQYF.

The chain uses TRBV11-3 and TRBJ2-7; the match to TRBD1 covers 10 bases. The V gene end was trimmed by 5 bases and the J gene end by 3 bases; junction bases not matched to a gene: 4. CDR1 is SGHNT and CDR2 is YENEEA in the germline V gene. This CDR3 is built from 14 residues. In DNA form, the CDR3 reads TGTGCCAGCAGCACCCGGACAGGGGGCTACGAGCAGTACTTC. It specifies CASSTRTGGYEQYF.

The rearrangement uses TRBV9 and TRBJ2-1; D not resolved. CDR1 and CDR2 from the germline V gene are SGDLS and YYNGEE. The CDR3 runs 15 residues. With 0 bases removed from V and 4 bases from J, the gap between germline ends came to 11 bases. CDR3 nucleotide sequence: TGTGCCAGCAGCGTAGCTGGTACATCTTACAATGAGCAGTTCTTC. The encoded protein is CASSVAGTSYNEQFF.

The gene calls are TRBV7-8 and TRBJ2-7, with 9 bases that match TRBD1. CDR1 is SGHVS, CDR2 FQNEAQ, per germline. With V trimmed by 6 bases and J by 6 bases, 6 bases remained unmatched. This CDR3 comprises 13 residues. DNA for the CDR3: TGTGCCAGCAGTGAACGACAGGGGGGCGAGCAGTACTTC. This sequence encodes CASSERQGGEQYF. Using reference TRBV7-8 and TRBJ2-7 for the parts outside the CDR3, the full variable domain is GAGVSQSPRYKVAKRGQDVALRCDPISGHVSLFWYQQALGQGPEFLTYFQNEAQLDKSGLPSDRFFAERPEGSVSTLKIQRTQQEDSAVYLCASSERQGGEQYFGPGTRLTVT.

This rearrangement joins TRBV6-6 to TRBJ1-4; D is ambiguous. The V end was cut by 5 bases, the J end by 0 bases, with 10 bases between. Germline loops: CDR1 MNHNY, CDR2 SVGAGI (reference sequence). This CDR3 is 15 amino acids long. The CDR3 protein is CASSGSSATNEKLFF. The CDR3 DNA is TGTGCCAGCAGTGGATCGTCTGCAACTAATGAAAAACTGTTTTTT.

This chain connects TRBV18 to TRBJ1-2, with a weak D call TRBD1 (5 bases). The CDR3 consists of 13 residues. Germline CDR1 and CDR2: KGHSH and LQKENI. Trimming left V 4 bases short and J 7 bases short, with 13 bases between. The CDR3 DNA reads TGTGCCAGCTCACACACGACAGCTCCTGGCTACACCTTC. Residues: CASSHTTAPGYTF.

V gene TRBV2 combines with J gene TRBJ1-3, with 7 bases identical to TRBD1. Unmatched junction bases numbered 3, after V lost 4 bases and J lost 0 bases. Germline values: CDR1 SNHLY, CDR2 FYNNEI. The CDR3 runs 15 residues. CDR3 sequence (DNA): TGTGCCAGCAGTGCTGACAGGGACTCTGGAAACACCATATATTTT. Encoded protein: CASSADRDSGNTIYF.

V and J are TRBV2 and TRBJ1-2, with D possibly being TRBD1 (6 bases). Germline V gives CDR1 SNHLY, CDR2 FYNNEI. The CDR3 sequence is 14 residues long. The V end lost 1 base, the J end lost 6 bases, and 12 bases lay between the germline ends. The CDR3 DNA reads TGTGCCAGCAGTGAAGATTCAGGGGTGAATGGCTACACCTTC. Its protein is CASSEDSGVNGYTF.

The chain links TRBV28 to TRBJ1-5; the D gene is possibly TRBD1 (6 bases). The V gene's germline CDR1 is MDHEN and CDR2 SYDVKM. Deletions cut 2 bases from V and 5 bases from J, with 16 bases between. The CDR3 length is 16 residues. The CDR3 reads CASSLIGGASDQPQHF. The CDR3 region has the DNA TGTGCCAGCAGTTTAATTGGGGGCGCCTCGGATCAGCCCCAGCATTTT.

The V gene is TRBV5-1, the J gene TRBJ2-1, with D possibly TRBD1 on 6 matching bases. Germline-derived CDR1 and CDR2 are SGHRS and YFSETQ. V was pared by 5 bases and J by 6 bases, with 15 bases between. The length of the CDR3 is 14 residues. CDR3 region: CASSSQGFLNEQFF. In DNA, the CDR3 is TGCGCCAGCAGTAGCCAGGGGTTTCTCAATGAGCAGTTCTTC. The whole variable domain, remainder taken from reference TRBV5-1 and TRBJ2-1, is KAGVTQTPRYLIKTRGQQVTLSCSPISGHRSVSWYQQTPGQGLQFLFEYFSETQRNKGNFPGRFSGRQFSNSRSEMNVSTLELGDSALYLCASSSQGFLNEQFFGPGTRLTVL.

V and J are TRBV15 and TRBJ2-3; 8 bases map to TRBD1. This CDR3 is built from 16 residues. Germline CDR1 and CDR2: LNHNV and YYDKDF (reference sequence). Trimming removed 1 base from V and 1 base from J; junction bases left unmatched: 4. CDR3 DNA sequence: TGTGCCACCAGCAGAGGCAGGGGGCAGGGCACAGATACGCAGTATTTT. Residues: CATSRGRGQGTDTQYF.

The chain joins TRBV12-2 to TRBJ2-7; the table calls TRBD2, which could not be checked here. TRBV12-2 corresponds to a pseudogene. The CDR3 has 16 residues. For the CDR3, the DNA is TGTGCAAGTCGCTTGGCGGGACCAATCGACTCCTACGAGCAGTACTTC. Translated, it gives CASRLAGPIDSYEQYF.

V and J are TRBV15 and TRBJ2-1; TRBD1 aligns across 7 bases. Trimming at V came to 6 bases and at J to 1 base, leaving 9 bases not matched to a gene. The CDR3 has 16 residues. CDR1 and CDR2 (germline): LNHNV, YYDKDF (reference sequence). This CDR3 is CATREKGGASYNEQFF. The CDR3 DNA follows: TGTGCCACCAGGGAAAAAGGGGGCGCATCCTACAATGAGCAGTTCTTC.

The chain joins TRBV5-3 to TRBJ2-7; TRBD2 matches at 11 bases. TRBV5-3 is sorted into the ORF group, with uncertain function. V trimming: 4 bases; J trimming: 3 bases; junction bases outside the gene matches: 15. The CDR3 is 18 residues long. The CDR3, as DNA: TGTGCCAGAAGCGGCGATAGGGATAGCGGGAGGGCTGACTACGAGCAGTACTTC. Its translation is CARSGDRDSGRADYEQYF.

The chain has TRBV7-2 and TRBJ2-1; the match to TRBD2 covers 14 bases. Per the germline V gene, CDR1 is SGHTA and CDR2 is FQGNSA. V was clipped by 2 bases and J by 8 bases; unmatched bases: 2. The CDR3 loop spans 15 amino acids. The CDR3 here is CASSLRLAGGDEQFF. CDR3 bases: TGTGCCAGCAGCTTACGACTAGCGGGGGGGGATGAGCAGTTCTTC.

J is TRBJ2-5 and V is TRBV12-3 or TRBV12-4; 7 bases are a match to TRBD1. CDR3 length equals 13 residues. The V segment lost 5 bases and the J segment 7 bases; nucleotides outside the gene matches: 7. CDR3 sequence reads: CASSTTGVWTQYF. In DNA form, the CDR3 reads TGTGCCAGCAGTACAACAGGGGTCTGGACCCAGTACTTC.

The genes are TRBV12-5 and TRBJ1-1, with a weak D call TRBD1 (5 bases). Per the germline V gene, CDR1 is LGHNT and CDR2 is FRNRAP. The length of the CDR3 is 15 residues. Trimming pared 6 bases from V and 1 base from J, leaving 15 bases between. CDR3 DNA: TGTGCTAGTGGGAATAACAGGTTAGCGAACACTGAAGCTTTCTTT. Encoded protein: CASGNNRLANTEAFF. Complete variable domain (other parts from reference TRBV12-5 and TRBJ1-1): DARVTQTPRHKVTEMGQEVTMRCQPILGHNTVFWYRQTMMQGLELLAYFRNRAPLDDSGMPKDRFSAEMPDATLATLKIQPSEPRDSAVYFCASGNNRLANTEAFFGQGTRLTVV.

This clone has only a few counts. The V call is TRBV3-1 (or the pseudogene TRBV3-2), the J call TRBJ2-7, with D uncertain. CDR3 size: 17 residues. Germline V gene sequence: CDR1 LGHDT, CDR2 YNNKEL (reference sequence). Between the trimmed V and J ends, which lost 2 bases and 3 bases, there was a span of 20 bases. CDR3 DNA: TGTGCCAGCAGCCAATCAATTGAGCGTAACCGCCACTACGAGCAGTACTTC. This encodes CASSQSIERNRHYEQYF.

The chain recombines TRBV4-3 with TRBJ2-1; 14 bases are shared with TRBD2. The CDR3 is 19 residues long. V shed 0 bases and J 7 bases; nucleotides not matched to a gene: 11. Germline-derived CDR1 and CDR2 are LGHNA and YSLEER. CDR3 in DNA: TGCGCCAGCAGCCAAGACCCCCCTCTGACTAGCGGGGGGGCAAATGAGCAGTTCTTC. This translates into CASSQDPPLTSGGANEQFF.

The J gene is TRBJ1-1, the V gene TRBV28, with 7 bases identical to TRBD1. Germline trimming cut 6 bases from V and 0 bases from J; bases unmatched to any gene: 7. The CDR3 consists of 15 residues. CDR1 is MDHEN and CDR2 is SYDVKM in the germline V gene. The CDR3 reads CASRGIGGMNTEAFF. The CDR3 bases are TGTGCCAGCAGGGGGATAGGGGGCATGAACACTGAAGCTTTCTTT.

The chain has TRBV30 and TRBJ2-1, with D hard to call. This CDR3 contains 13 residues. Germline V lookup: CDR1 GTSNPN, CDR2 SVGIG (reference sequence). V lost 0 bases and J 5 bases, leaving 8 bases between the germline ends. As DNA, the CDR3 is TGTGCCTGGAGTGTACGAGGAGACAATGAGCAGTTCTTC. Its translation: CAWSVRGDNEQFF.

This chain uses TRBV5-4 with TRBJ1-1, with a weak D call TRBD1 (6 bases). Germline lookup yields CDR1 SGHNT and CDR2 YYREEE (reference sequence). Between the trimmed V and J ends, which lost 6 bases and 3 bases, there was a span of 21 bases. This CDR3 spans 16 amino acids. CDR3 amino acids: CASNREGGAGDTEAFF. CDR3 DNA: TGTGCCAGCAATAGGGAGGGGGGCGCCGGGGACACTGAAGCTTTCTTT.

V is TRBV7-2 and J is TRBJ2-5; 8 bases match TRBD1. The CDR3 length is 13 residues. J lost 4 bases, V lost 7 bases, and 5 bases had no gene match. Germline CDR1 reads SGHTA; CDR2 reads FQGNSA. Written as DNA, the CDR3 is TGTGCCAGCAACAACAGGGGGAGAGAGACCCAGTACTTC. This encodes CASNNRGRETQYF.

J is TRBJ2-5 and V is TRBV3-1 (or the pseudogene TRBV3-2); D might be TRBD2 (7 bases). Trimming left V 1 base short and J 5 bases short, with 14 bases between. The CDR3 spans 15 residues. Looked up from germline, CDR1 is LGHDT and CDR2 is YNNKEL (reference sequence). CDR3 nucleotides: TGTGCCAGCAGCCAAGTTCGGGGGGCCCGGGAGACCCAGTACTTC. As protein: CASSQVRGARETQYF.

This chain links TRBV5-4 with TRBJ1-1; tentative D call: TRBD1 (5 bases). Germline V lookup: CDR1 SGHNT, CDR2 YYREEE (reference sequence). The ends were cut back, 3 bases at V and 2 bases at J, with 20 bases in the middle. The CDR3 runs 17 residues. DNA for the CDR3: TGTGCCAGCAGCTCGGGCCACAGGAGTCAGGGCAACACTGAAGCTTTCTTT. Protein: CASSSGHRSQGNTEAFF. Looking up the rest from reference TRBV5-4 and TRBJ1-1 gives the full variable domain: ETGVTQSPTHLIKTRGQQVTLRCSSQSGHNTVSWYQQALGQGPQFIFQYYREEENGRGNFPPRFSGLQFPNYSSELNVNALELDDSALYLCASSSGHRSQGNTEAFFGQGTRLTVV.

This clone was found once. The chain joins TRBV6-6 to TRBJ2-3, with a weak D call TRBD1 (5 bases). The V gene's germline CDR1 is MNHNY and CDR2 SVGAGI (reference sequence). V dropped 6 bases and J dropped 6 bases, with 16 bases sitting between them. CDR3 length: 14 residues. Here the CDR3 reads CASSLGPAGDTQYF. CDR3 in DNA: TGTGCCAGCAGCCTTGGACCAGCAGGGGATACGCAGTATTTT.

The CDR3 loop reads CASSPRTDGYTF. In nucleotides, the CDR3 is TGTGCCAGCAGCCCTAGGACAGATGGCTACACCTTC. V usage is TRBV12-3 or TRBV12-4 and J usage is TRBJ1-2, with a weak D call TRBD1 (6 bases). The V and J ends lost 6 bases and 6 bases respectively, with 11 bases between them. CDR3 length equals 12 residues.

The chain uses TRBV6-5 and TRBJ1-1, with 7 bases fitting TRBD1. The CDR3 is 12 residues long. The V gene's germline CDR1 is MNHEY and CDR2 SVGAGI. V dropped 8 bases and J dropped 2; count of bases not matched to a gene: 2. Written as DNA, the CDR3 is TGTGCCAGCGGGACAGCAAACACTGAAGCTTTCTTT. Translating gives CASGTANTEAFF.